Following are 8 T cell receptor beta chains from one sample sequenced in a study of T cell repertoires in cytomegalovirus infection. TCRdb re-called the reads with MiXCR, one entry per CDR3 protein. The sample lists 700,000 to 850,000 distinct CDR3 sequences; approximately 29% were seen once. These receptors are not linked to any known antigen. The sequenced sample was cultured CD8+ T cells from PBMCs, obtained from culture after CMV antigen stimulation. The receptors originated from a human donor in good health (CMV status not recorded). Some clones in this sample may be carry-over from other donors' samples.

A few counts support this clonotype. The genes are TRBV10-3 and TRBJ1-3; 10 bases align to TRBD1. There are 17 residues in the CDR3. V lost 1 base, J lost 2 bases, and 5 bases stayed unmatched. From germline, CDR1 is ENHRY and CDR2 SYGVKD. The CDR3 loop reads CAISELTGGRTGNTIYF. In DNA form, the CDR3 reads TGTGCCATCAGTGAGTTGACAGGGGGCAGGACTGGAAACACCATATATTTT.

Only a few counts were recorded for this clonotype. The chain joins TRBV6-5 to TRBJ1-5; D is perhaps TRBD1 (6 bases). V gave up 2 bases and J gave up 3 bases, with 11 bases separating them. This CDR3 spans 15 amino acids. From germline, CDR1 is MNHEY and CDR2 SVGAGI. The DNA for the CDR3 is TGTGCCAGCAGTTACCAGAACAGGGACAATCAGCCCCAGCATTTT. This sequence encodes CASSYQNRDNQPQHF.

This clonotype was counted between two and nine times. This chain uses TRBV12-3 or TRBV12-4 with TRBJ2-3; no reliable D call. CDR3 length: 14 residues. Trimming stripped 2 bases from V and 2 bases from J, with 8 bases between. In DNA, the CDR3 is TGTGCCAGCAGTTTACCGGATGACACAGATACGCAGTATTTT. It specifies CASSLPDDTDTQYF.

The V and J genes are TRBV7-2 and TRBJ2-7; perhaps TRBD2 as D (5 bases). Germline CDR1 is SGHTA and CDR2 is FQGNSA. The germline V and J ends were trimmed by 7 bases and 1 base, with 20 bases remaining between them. This CDR3 region has 16 residues. In nucleotides, the CDR3 is TGTGCCAGCACATTCGACTACCGGGCCAGTTCCTACGAGCAGTACTTC. Protein sequence: CASTFDYRASSYEQYF. Full variable domain (remainder filled in from reference TRBV7-2 and TRBJ2-7): GAGVSQSPSNKVTEKGKDVELRCDPISGHTALYWYRQSLGQGLEFLIYFQGNSAPDKSGLPSDRFSAERTGGSVSTLTIQRTQQEDSAVYLCASTFDYRASSYEQYFGPGTRLTVT.

V is TRBV20-1 and J is TRBJ1-5; possible D gene TRBD1, 5 bases. The CDR3 consists of 16 residues. Germline CDR1 and CDR2: DFQATT and SNEGSKA (reference sequence). V gave up 3 bases and J gave up 0 bases, with 15 bases separating them. The CDR3 reads CSASSRGVYSNQPQHF. As DNA, the CDR3 is TGCAGTGCTAGTTCACGAGGGGTTTATAGCAATCAGCCCCAGCATTTT.

This chain uses TRBV11-3 with TRBJ2-1, with D perhaps matching TRBD2 (6 bases). The CDR3 runs to 13 residues. Germline V gene data show CDR1 as SGHNT and CDR2 as YENEEA. With 5 bases removed from V and 8 bases from J, the gap between germline ends came to 13 bases. As DNA, the CDR3 is TGTGCCAGCAGCGAGGACTACGGGCATGAGCAGTTCTTC. As protein: CASSEDYGHEQFF.

The sample holds many counts of this clonotype. The chain couples TRBV6-1 to TRBJ1-5; no reliable D call. In germline, CDR1 is MNHNS, CDR2 SASEGT. Trimming left V 6 bases short and J 2 bases short, with 11 bases between. This CDR3 contains 14 residues. The CDR3: CASRLNRGNQPQHF. The CDR3 nucleotides read TGTGCCAGCAGGCTCAACCGGGGCAATCAGCCCCAGCATTTT.

This clonotype was seen repeatedly, ten times or more. This rearrangement joins TRBV12-3 or TRBV12-4 to TRBJ2-3; D may correspond to TRBD1 or TRBD2 (5 bases each). CDR3 length: 18 amino acids. The V gene lost 5 bases and the J gene lost 0 bases, with 21 bases spanning the gap. Here the CDR3 DNA reads TGTGCCAGCAGTCCCTTGAGGGGCCCACCAGATAGCACAGATACGCAGTATTTT. Translating gives CASSPLRGPPDSTDTQYF.